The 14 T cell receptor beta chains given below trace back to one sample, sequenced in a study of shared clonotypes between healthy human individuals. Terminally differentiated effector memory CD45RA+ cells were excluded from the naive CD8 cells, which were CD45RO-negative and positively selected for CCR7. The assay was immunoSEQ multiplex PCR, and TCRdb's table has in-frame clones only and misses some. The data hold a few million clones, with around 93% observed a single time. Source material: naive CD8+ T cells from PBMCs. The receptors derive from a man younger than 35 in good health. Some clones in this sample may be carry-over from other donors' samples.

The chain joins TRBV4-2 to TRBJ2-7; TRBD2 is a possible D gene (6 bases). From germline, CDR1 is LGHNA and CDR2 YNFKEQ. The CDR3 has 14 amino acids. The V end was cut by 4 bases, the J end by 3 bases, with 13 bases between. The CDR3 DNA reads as TGTGCCAGCAGCCCCTTTGCGGGGAACTACGAGCAGTACTTC. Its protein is CASSPFAGNYEQYF.

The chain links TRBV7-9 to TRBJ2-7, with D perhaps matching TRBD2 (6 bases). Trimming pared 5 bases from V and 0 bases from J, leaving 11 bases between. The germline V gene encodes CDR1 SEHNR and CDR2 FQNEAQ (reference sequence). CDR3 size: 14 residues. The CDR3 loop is CASSALATSYEQYF. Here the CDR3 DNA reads TGTGCCAGCAGCGCACTAGCAACCTCCTACGAGCAGTACTTC.

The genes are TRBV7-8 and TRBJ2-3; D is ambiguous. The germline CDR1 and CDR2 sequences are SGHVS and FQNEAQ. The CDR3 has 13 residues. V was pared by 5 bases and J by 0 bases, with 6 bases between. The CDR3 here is CASSADSTDTQYF. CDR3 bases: TGTGCCAGCAGCGCCGACAGCACAGATACGCAGTATTTT. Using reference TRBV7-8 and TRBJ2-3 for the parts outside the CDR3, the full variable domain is GAGVSQSPRYKVAKRGQDVALRCDPISGHVSLFWYQQALGQGPEFLTYFQNEAQLDKSGLPSDRFFAERPEGSVSTLKIQRTQQEDSAVYLCASSADSTDTQYFGPGTRLTVL.

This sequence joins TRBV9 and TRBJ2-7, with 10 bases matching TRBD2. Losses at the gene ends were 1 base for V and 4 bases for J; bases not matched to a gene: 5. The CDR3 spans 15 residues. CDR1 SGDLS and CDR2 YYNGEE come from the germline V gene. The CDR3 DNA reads TGTGCCAGCAGCGTACATCCTAGCGGGAGTTACGAGCAGTACTTC. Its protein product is CASSVHPSGSYEQYF. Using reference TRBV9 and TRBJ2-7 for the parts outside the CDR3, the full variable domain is DSGVTQTPKHLITATGQRVTLRCSPRSGDLSVYWYQQSLDQGLQFLIQYYNGEERAKGNILERFSAQQFPDLHSELNLSSLELGDSALYFCASSVHPSGSYEQYFGPGTRLTVT.

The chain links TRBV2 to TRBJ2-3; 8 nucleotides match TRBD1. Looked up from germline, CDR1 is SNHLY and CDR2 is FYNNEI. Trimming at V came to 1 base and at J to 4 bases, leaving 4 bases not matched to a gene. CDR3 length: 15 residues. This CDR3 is CASSEGQGAADTQYF. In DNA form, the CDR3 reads TGTGCCAGCAGTGAAGGGCAGGGGGCCGCAGATACGCAGTATTTT. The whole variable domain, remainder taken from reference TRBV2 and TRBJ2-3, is EPEVTQTPSHQVTQMGQEVILRCVPISNHLYFYWYRQILGQKVEFLVSFYNNEISEKSEIFDDQFSVERPDGSNFTLKIRSTKLEDSAMYFCASSEGQGAADTQYFGPGTRLTVL.

CDR3 nucleotide sequence: TGTGCAACAGGCCTCACTGGAAACACCATATATTTT. Translation gives CATGLTGNTIYF. The chain carries TRBV19 and TRBJ1-3; D may be TRBD1 (5 bases). CDR3 size: 12 residues. Germline CDR1 LNHDA, CDR2 SQIVND (reference sequence).

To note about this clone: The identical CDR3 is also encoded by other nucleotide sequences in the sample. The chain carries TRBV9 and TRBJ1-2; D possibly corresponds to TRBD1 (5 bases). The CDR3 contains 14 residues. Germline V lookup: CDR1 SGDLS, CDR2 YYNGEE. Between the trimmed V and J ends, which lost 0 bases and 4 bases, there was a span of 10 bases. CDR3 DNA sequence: TGTGCCAGCAGCGTAGCCGGGACGCTCTATGGCTACACCTTC. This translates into CASSVAGTLYGYTF.

The CDR3, as DNA: TGTGCCAGCAGCTTAGATCTCGGTTTAACAAATGAGCAGTTCTTC. This translates into CASSLDLGLTNEQFF. The chain has TRBV11-2 and TRBJ2-1; D ambiguous. The CDR3 covers 15 residues. The ends were cut back, 0 bases at V and 7 bases at J, with 13 bases in the middle. Germline CDR1 is SGHAT and CDR2 is FQNNGV.

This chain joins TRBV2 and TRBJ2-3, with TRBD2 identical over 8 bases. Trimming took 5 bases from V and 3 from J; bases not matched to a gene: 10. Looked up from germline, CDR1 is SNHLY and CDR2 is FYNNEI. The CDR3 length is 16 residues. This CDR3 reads CASSPGTRAGTDTQYF. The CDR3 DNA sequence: TGTGCCAGCAGTCCCGGGACTAGAGCGGGGACAGATACGCAGTATTTT.

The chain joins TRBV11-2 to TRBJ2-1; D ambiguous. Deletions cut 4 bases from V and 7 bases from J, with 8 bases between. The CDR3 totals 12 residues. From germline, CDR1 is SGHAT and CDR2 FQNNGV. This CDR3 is CASSSSLNEQFF. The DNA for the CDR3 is TGTGCCAGCAGCTCCTCCCTTAATGAGCAGTTCTTC.

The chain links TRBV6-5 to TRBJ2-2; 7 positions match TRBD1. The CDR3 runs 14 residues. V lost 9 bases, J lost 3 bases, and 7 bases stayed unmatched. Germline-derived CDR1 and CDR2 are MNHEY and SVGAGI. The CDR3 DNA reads TGTGCCAGTAGGGGGCAGGTGGACACCGGGGAGCTGTTTTTT. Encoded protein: CASRGQVDTGELFF.

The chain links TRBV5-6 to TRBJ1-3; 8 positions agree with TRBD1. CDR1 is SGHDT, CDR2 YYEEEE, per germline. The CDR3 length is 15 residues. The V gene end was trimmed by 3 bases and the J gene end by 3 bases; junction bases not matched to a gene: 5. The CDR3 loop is CASSSDRAYGNTIYF. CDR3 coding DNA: TGTGCCAGCAGCTCGGACAGGGCCTATGGAAACACCATATATTTT.

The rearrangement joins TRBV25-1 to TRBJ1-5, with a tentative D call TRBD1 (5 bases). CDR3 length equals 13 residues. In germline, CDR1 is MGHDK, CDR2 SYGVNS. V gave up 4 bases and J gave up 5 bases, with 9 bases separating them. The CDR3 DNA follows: TGTGCCAGCAGTGTGGTGGGGGATCAGCCCCAGCATTTT. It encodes CASSVVGDQPQHF.

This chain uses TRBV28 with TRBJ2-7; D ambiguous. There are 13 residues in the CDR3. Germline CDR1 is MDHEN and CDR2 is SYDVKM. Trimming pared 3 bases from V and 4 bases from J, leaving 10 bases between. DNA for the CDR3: TGTGCCAGCAGTTTGGTCCCAGAGTACGAGCAGTACTTC. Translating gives CASSLVPEYEQYF. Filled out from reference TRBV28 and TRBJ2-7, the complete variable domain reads DVKVTQSSRYLVKRTGEKVFLECVQDMDHENMFWYRQDPGLGLRLIYFSYDVKMKEKGDIPEGYSVSREKKERFSLILESASTNQTSMYLCASSLVPEYEQYFGPGTRLTVT.